The 18 T cell receptor beta chains in this list originate from one sample, sequenced in a study of blood T cell repertoires in COVID-19. Assay used: immunoSEQ multiplex PCR; TCRdb lists only in-frame clones, some missing. Among about 99,000 clones listed, less than 90% were seen once. Material for sequencing was peripheral blood. These receptor sequences come from a human donor in a cohort sampled during active COVID-19.

The chain carries TRBV7-6 and TRBJ2-1; TRBD2 matches at 13 bases. The CDR3 is made up of 18 amino acids. Trimming took 3 bases from V and 7 from J; bases not matched to a gene: 12. Germline V gives CDR1 SGHVS, CDR2 FNYEAQ. The CDR3 spells CASSLFRLAGGAWNEQFF. The CDR3 DNA sequence: TGTGCCAGCAGCTTGTTCAGACTAGCGGGAGGAGCTTGGAATGAGCAGTTCTTC.

The CDR3 DNA reads TGTGCCACCAGCAGAGATCGGGGGGCGGTTGTTGGTTCACCCCTCCACTTT. This translates into CATSRDRGAVVGSPLHF. The chain has TRBV15 and TRBJ1-6, with D perhaps TRBD1 (6 bases). Trimming took 0 bases from V and 9 from J, leaving 18 bases between them. CDR1 LNHNV and CDR2 YYDKDF come from the germline V gene (reference sequence). The CDR3 spans 17 residues.

This CDR3 is CASSVSGSRNIQYF. Written as DNA, the CDR3 is TGTGCCAGCAGCGTTTCTGGGAGTCGGAACATTCAGTACTTC. The rearrangement joins TRBV11-2 to TRBJ2-4; D possibly corresponds to TRBD2 (5 bases). Germline V gene sequence: CDR1 SGHAT, CDR2 FQNNGV. This CDR3 contains 14 residues. Trimming took 5 bases from V and 7 from J, leaving 15 bases between them.

V and J are TRBV5-4 and TRBJ2-1, with D possibly being TRBD1 (6 bases). The V gene lost 4 bases and the J gene lost 0 bases, with 11 bases spanning the gap. CDR3 length: 15 residues. Germline V lookup: CDR1 SGHNT, CDR2 YYREEE (reference sequence). The CDR3 sequence is CASSQGQSSYNEQFF. For the CDR3, the DNA is TGTGCCAGCAGCCAGGGACAATCCTCCTACAATGAGCAGTTCTTC.

This clone has a handful of counts. The gene calls are TRBV7-3 and TRBJ2-3, with D tentatively TRBD2 (5 bases). The germline gives CDR1 SGHTA, CDR2 FQGTGA. V dropped 4 bases and J dropped 5 bases, with 13 bases sitting between them. The CDR3 is 14 amino acids. The CDR3 protein is CASSSRAGVDTQYF. The CDR3 DNA reads TGTGCCAGCAGCTCCCGGGCCGGGGTAGATACGCAGTATTTT.

This clone was detected only a few times. The V call is TRBV4-3, the J call TRBJ2-2, with 8 bases matching TRBD1. Germline CDR1 reads LGHNA; CDR2 reads YSLEER. CDR3 length: 15 residues. With V trimmed by 3 bases and J by 5 bases, 5 bases remained unmatched. CDR3 DNA: TGCGCCAGCAGCCAGGACAGGGCTGGGACCGGGGAGCTGTTTTTT. Amino acid sequence: CASSQDRAGTGELFF.

The genes are TRBV6-2 or TRBV6-3 and TRBJ2-7; tentative D call: TRBD1 (5 bases). V shed 4 bases and J shed 3 bases, with 16 bases lying between them. CDR3 length: 15 residues. CDR1 is MNHEY, CDR2 SVGEGT, per germline. In DNA, the CDR3 is TGTGCCAGCAGTTTGTGGGCAGGGAACGGCTACGAGCAGTACTTC. Protein: CASSLWAGNGYEQYF.

The chain has TRBV28 and TRBJ1-2; D not resolved. This CDR3 comprises 15 residues. The ends were cut back, 3 bases at V and 5 bases at J, with 16 bases in the middle. The germline V gene has CDR1 MDHEN and CDR2 SYDVKM. CDR3 sequence (DNA): TGTGCCAGCAGTTTTTGGCAGTCGGGTTCTTATGGCTACACCTTC. The encoded protein is CASSFWQSGSYGYTF.

The chain carries TRBV28 and TRBJ2-1; maybe TRBD2 (6 bases). V was cut by 7 bases and J by 6 bases, with 19 bases left in between. The CDR3 totals 15 residues. Germline V gene lookup returns CDR1 MDHEN and CDR2 SYDVKM. CDR3 sequence reads: CASTTPQRVGNEQFF. DNA of the CDR3: TGTGCCAGCACTACCCCCCAGCGGGTAGGCAATGAGCAGTTCTTC.

The chain employs TRBV15 and TRBJ1-2; D is possibly TRBD1 (5 bases). Germline CDR1 LNHNV, CDR2 YYDKDF (reference sequence). This CDR3 region has 12 residues. Deletions cut 2 bases from V and 8 bases from J, with 9 bases between. The CDR3 sequence is CATSRQEGGYTF. CDR3 bases: TGTGCCACCAGCAGACAGGAGGGGGGCTACACCTTC.

The chain carries TRBV6-1 and TRBJ2-7; D is unclear. This CDR3 is built from 14 residues. CDR1 MNHNS and CDR2 SASEGT come from the germline V gene. With 2 bases removed from V and 3 bases from J, the gap between germline ends came to 11 bases. The CDR3 is CASSESITIYEQYF. As DNA, the CDR3 is TGTGCCAGCAGTGAATCGATCACTATCTACGAGCAGTACTTC.

The chain combines TRBV7-9 with TRBJ1-5, with TRBD1 as a possible D gene (5 bases). Germline CDR1 and CDR2: SEHNR and FQNEAQ (reference sequence). The CDR3 has 13 amino acids. Deletions cut 1 base from V and 6 bases from J, with 7 bases between. CDR3 DNA sequence: TGTGCCAGCAGCTTAGAAAGGGGTCAGCCCCAGCATTTT. This encodes CASSLERGQPQHF.

This clone was seen more than once but under ten times. V usage is TRBV5-1 and J usage is TRBJ2-7; 8 bases are a match to TRBD1. V dropped 0 bases and J dropped 3; count of bases not matched to a gene: 5. CDR1 and CDR2 (germline): SGHRS, YFSETQ. The CDR3 spans 15 residues. For the CDR3, the DNA is TGCGCCAGCAGCTTGGGGCAGGGGGCTATCTACGAGCAGTACTTC. Translated: CASSLGQGAIYEQYF.

V is TRBV5-6 and J is TRBJ1-1; no clear D gene. This CDR3 has 14 amino acids. The V gene's germline CDR1 is SGHDT and CDR2 YYEEEE. Trimming pared 6 bases from V and 2 bases from J, leaving 14 bases between. The CDR3 spells CASTIYNLNTEAFF. The CDR3 DNA reads TGTGCCAGCACCATTTACAATCTCAACACTGAAGCTTTCTTT.

The V call is TRBV15, the J call TRBJ2-1, with D possibly matching TRBD2 (6 bases). This CDR3 comprises 15 residues. Between the trimmed V and J ends, which lost 5 bases and 7 bases, there was a span of 18 bases. The germline V gene has CDR1 LNHNV and CDR2 YYDKDF (reference sequence). The CDR3 reads CATSFLGGVGNEQFF. In DNA form, the CDR3 reads TGTGCCACCAGCTTCCTCGGGGGAGTCGGAAATGAGCAGTTCTTC.

The chain links TRBV29-1 to TRBJ2-7; TRBD1 is a possible D gene (5 bases). The germline V gene has CDR1 SQVTM and CDR2 ANQGSEA. CDR3 size: 12 residues. Trimming pared 3 bases from V and 3 bases from J, leaving 9 bases between. The CDR3 coding sequence is TGCAGCGTTGATGGGGCAGACTACGAGCAGTACTTC. This sequence encodes CSVDGADYEQYF.

The count of this clone is one. J is TRBJ1-4 and V is TRBV25-1; D possibly corresponds to TRBD1 (5 bases). Germline lookup yields CDR1 MGHDK and CDR2 SYGVNS. V lost 1 base to trimming and J lost 6 bases, with 9 bases between them. The CDR3 has 14 residues. This chain's CDR3 is CASSELGGDEKLFF. For the CDR3, the DNA is TGTGCCAGCAGTGAATTGGGGGGGGATGAAAAACTGTTTTTT.

The chain is built from TRBV14 and TRBJ2-2; 9 bases line up with TRBD2. Germline CDR1 reads SGHDN; CDR2 reads FVKESK. The CDR3 is 17 residues long. J gave up 3 bases and V 4 bases, and 9 bases lay outside the gene matches. CDR3 coding DNA: TGTGCCAGCAGCCTTCTGAGCGGGGGGTCCTACACCGGGGAGCTGTTTTTT. Residues: CASSLLSGGSYTGELFF.